The clone carrying this T cell receptor (beta chain) has a count of ten or more. One entry per CDR3 protein, called by TCRdb with MiXCR from the 5' RACE reads. The sample lists around 110,000 distinct CDR3 sequences, more than 9% occurring once. Time point of the sample: blood at routine non-recurrence follow-up after resection. Sequencing of whole RNA from tumor, nontumor lung or frozen PBMC involved no sorting. This entry belongs to a study of spatial heterogeneity in lung cancer. As for the study in general: In raw reads, more than 9.5 appearances on average were recorded for each unique TCR and UMI combination.

The V gene lost 5 bases and the J gene lost 12 bases, with 14 bases spanning the gap. The CDR3 is 12 amino acids. Per germline, CDR1 SGHTA and CDR2 FQGNSA. The V gene is TRBV7-2, the J gene TRBJ2-1; tentatively, D is TRBD2 (5 bases). The TCR was taken from a male donor with early-stage non-small cell lung cancer. The source was PBMCs, collected at follow-up. The CDR3 DNA sequence: TGTGCCAGCAGCCCGCGGGCCGGAAGGCAGTTCTTC. It codes for CASSPRAGRQFF.